Described below is a single T cell receptor (beta chain) sequence and its context. Its specificity is unknown. The data derive from a study of cytomegalovirus exposure and HLA in healthy donors. Study results and caveats: In a later analysis, TCR beta V- and J-gene trimming was associated with a missense DCLRE1C variant. Prior analysis indicated that the majority of TCR beta V segments exhibited productivity approximately 87% or approximately 30% of the time. The authors later found most CMV-associated TCR beta chains appeared HLA-restricted.

The germline CDR1 and CDR2 sequences are MNHEY and SMNVEV (reference sequence). This CDR3 has 16 residues. The V segment lost 6 bases and the J segment 4 bases; nucleotides outside the gene matches: 9. The PCR was carried out with 60 Vbeta primers and 13 Jbeta primers. Sequencing was performed with immunoSEQ multiplex PCR; in TCRdb, only in-frame clones are kept and a portion is missing. Found here are about 150,000 clones, approximately 88% of them singletons; the top ten hold around 0.41%. The chain links TRBV27 to TRBJ1-5, with 10 bases that match TRBD1. This clonotype was obtained from a boy under 10 years old in good health and CMV-seronegative. Material for sequencing was PBMCs. CDR3 loop: CASSRQGALRNQPQHF. Here the CDR3 DNA reads TGTGCCAGCAGCCGACAGGGGGCACTGAGAAATCAGCCCCAGCATTTT.